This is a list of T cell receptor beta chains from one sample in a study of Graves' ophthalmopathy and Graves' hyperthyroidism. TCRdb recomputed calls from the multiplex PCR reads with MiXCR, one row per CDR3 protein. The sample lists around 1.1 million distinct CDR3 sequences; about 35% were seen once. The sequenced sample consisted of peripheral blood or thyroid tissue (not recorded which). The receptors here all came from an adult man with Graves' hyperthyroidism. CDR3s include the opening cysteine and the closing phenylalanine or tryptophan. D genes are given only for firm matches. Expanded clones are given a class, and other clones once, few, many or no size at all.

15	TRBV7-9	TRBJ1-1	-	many	CASSLQPRTNTEAFF	TGTGCCAGCAGCTTACAGCCCAGAACGAACACTGAAGCTTTCTTT
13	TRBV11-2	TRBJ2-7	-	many	CASSFSGAYEQYF	TGTGCCAGCAGCTTTTCGGGGGCCTACGAGCAGTACTTC
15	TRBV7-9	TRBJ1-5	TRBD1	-	CASSGGGQGQETQHF	TGTGCCAGCAGCGGTGGAGGACAGGGCCAAGAGACCCAGCATTTT
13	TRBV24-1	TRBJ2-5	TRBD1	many	CATSGTGPETQYF	TGTGCCACCAGTGGGACAGGCCCAGAGACCCAGTACTTC
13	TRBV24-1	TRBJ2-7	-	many	CATSVPGSNEQYF	TGTGCCACCAGTGTTCCGGGATCTAACGAGCAGTACTTC
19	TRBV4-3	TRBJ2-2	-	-	CASARGTGGPGDYTGELFF	TGCGCCAGCGCCCGAGGAACCGGAGGCCCCGGAGACTACACCGGGGAGCTGTTTTTT
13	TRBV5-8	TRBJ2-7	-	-	CASSLYRTGEQYF	TGTGCCAGCAGCTTATATAGGACGGGGGAGCAGTACTTC
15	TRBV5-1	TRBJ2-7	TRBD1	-	CASTTLQGEGNEQYF	TGCGCCAGCACTACCCTACAGGGGGAAGGTAACGAGCAGTACTTC
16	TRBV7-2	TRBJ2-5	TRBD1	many	CASSLEGYRGGETQYF	TGTGCCAGCAGCTTAGAGGGGTACAGGGGTGGAGAGACCCAGTACTTC
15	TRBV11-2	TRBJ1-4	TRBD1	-	CASSSWTGGNEKLFF	TGTGCCAGCAGCTCCTGGACAGGGGGCAATGAAAAACTGTTTTTT
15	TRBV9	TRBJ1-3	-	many	CASSVGGASGNTIYF	TGTGCCAGCAGCGTAGGGGGGGCCTCTGGAAACACCATATATTTT
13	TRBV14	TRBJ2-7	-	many	CASSRAGQGEQYF	TGTGCCAGCAGCCGGGCCGGACAAGGAGAGCAGTACTTC
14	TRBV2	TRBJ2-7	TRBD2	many	CASKGAGPNYEQYF	TGTGCCAGCAAAGGAGCGGGACCAAACTACGAGCAGTACTTC
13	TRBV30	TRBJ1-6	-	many	CAWSAGHNSPLHF	TGTGCCTGGAGTGCAGGCCATAATTCACCCCTCCACTTT
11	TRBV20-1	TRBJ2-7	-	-	CSATTRNEQYF	TGCAGTGCTACGACCAGGAACGAGCAGTACTTC
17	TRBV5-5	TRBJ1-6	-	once	CASSLAAGPLRGSPLHF	TGTGCCAGCAGCTTGGCAGCGGGTCCCCTCAGGGGCTCACCCCTCCACTTT
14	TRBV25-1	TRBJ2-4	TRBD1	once	CASSGTGGYNIQYF	TGTGCCAGCAGTGGGACAGGGGGTTATAACATTCAGTACTTC
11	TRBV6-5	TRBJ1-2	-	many	CASSYWYGYTF	TGTGCCAGCAGTTATTGGTATGGCTACACCTTC
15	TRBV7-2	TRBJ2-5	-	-	CASSPGTQSTDTQYF	TGTGCCAGCAGCCCCGGAACGCAAAGCACAGATACGCAGTACTTC
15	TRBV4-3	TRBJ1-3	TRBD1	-	CASSHRQGPGNTIYF	TGCGCCAGCAGCCATCGACAGGGACCTGGAAACACCATATATTTT
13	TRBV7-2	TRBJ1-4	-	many	CASSPRLNEKLFF	TGTGCCAGCAGCCCGCGACTTAATGAAAAACTGTTTTTT
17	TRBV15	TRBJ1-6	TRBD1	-	CATERDRGSSYNSPLHF	TGTGCCACCGAGAGGGACAGGGGTAGCTCCTATAATTCACCCCTCCACTTT
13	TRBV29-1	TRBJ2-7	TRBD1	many	CSARTGEGYEQYF	TGCAGCGCTAGGACAGGGGAAGGGTACGAGCAGTACTTC
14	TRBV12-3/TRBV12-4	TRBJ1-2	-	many	CASSLGHQKDGYTF	TGTGCCAGCAGTTTGGGACACCAGAAAGATGGCTACACCTTC
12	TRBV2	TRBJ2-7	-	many	CASGVRAVEQYF	TGTGCCAGCGGGGTGAGGGCGGTCGAGCAGTACTTC
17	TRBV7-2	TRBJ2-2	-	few	CASSPRPGHTNTGELFF	TGTGCCAGCAGCCCCCGCCCGGGACACACAAACACCGGGGAGCTGTTTTTT
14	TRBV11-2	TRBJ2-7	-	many	CASSPSTSGYEQYF	TGTGCCAGCAGCCCCTCGACCAGCGGCTACGAGCAGTACTTC
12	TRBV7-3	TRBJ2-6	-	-	CASSLGSNVLTF	TGTGCCAGCAGCTTAGGGAGCAACGTCCTGACTTTC
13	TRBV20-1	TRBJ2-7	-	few	CSATPRGTYEQYF	TGCAGTGCTACGCCTAGGGGGACCTACGAGCAGTACTTC
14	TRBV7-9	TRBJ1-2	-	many	CASSLGGPQDGYTF	TGTGCCAGCAGCTTAGGTGGGCCACAGGATGGCTACACCTTC
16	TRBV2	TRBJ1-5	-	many	CASRAGRAQNNQPQHF	TGTGCCAGCAGGGCGGGACGGGCTCAAAACAATCAGCCCCAGCATTTT